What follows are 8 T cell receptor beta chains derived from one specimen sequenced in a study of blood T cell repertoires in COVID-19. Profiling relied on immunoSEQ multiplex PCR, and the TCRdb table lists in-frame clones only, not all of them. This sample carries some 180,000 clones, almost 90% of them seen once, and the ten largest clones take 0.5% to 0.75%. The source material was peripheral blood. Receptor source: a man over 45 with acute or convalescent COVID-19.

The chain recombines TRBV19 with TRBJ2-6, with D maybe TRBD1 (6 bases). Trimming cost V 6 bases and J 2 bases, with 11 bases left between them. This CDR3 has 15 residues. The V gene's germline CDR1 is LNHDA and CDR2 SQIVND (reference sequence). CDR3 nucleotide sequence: TGTGCCAGTAGACAACAGGGAGCTGGGGCCAACGTCCTGACTTTC. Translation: CASRQQGAGANVLTF.

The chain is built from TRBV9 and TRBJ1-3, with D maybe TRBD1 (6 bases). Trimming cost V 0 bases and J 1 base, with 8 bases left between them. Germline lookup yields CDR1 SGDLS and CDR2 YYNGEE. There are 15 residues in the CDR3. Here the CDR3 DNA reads TGTGCCAGCAGCGTAGCAGGGGAGTCTGGAAACACCATATATTTT. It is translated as CASSVAGESGNTIYF.

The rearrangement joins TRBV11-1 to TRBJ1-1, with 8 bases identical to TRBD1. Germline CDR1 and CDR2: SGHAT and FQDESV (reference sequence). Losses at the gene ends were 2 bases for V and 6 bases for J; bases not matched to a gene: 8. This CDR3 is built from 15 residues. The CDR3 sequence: CASSLRAGGDPEAFF. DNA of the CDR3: TGTGCCAGCAGCTTAAGGGCAGGGGGCGACCCTGAAGCTTTCTTT. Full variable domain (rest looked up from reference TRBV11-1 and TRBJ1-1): EAEVAQSPRYKITEKSQAVAFWCDPISGHATLYWYRQILGQGPELLVQFQDESVVDDSQLPKDRFSAERLKGVDSTLKIQPAELGDSAMYLCASSLRAGGDPEAFFGQGTRLTVV.

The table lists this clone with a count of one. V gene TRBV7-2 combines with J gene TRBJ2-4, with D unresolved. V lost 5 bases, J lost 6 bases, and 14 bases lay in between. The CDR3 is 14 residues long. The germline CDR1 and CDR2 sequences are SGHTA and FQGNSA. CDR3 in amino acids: CASSQTTSGNIQYF. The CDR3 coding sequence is TGTGCCAGCAGCCAAACCACGAGTGGAAACATTCAGTACTTC.

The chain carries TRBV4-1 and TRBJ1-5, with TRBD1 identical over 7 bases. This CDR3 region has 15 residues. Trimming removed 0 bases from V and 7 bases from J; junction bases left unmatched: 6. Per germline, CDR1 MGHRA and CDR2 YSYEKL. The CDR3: CASSQDRQGGQPQHF. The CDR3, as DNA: TGCGCCAGCAGCCAAGACAGACAGGGCGGGCAGCCCCAGCATTTT.

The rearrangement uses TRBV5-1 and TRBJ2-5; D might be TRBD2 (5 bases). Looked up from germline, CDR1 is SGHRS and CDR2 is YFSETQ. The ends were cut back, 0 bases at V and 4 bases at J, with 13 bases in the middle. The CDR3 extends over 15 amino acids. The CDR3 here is CASSLAGRVGETQYF. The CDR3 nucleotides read TGCGCCAGCAGCTTGGCCGGGCGGGTCGGAGAGACCCAGTACTTC. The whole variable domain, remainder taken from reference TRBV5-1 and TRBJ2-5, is KAGVTQTPRYLIKTRGQQVTLSCSPISGHRSVSWYQQTPGQGLQFLFEYFSETQRNKGNFPGRFSGRQFSNSRSEMNVSTLELGDSALYLCASSLAGRVGETQYFGPGTRLLVL.

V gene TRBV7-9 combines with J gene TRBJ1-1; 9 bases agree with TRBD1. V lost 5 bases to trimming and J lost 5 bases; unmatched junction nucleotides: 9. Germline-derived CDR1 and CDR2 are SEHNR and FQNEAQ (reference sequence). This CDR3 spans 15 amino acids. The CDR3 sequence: CASSTKWTGVTEAFF. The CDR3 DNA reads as TGTGCCAGCAGCACAAAGTGGACAGGGGTGACTGAAGCTTTCTTT. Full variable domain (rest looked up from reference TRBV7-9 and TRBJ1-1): DTGVSQNPRHKITKRGQNVTFRCDPISEHNRLYWYRQTLGQGPEFLTYFQNEAQLEKSRLLSDRFSAERPKGSFSTLEIQRTEQGDSAMYLCASSTKWTGVTEAFFGQGTRLTVV.

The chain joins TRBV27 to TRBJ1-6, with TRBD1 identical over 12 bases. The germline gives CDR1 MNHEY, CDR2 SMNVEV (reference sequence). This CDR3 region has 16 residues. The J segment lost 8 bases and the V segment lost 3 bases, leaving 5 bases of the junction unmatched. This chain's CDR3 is CASSFQGQGAHSPLHF. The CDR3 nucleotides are TGTGCCAGCAGTTTTCAGGGACAGGGGGCACATTCACCCCTCCACTTT.